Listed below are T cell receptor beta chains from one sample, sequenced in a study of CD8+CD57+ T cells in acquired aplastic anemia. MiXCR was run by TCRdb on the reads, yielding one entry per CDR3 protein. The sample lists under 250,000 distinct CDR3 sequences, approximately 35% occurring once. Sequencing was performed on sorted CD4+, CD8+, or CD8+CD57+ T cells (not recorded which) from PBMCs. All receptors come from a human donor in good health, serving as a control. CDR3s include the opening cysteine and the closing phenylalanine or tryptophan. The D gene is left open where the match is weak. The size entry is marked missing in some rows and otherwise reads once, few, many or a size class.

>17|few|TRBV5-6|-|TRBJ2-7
CASSLYQISIQGREQYF
TGTGCCAGCAGCCTGTATCAAATTTCAATACAGGGACGCGAGCAGTACTTC
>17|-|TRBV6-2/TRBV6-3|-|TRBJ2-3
CASSYAARSTNTDTQYF
TGTGCCAGCAGTTACGCAGCCCGTAGTACCAACACAGATACGCAGTATTTT
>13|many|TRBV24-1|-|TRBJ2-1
CATSDITRNEQFF
TGTGCCACCAGTGATATAACTAGAAATGAGCAGTTCTTC
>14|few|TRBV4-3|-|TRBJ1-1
CASSQESGGTEAFF
TGCGCCAGCAGCCAAGAATCGGGGGGAACTGAAGCTTTCTTT
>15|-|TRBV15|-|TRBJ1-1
CATSRDSAFGTEAFF
TGTGCCACCAGCAGAGATTCCGCTTTCGGCACTGAAGCTTTCTTT
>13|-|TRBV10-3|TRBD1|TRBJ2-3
CAIKTGGIDTQYF
TGTGCCATCAAGACAGGGGGCATAGATACGCAGTATTTT
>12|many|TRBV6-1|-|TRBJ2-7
CASSEAPYEQYF
TGTGCCAGCAGTGAAGCCCCGTACGAGCAGTACTTC
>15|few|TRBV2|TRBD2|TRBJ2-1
CASSSRASGSYEQFF
TGTGCCAGCAGTTCGAGGGCTAGCGGGAGTTATGAGCAGTTCTTC
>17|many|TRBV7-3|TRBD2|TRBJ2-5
CASSAGLAGASGETQYF
TGTGCCAGCAGCGCGGGACTAGCGGGGGCTAGTGGAGAGACCCAGTACTTC
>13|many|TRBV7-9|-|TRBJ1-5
CASSITPAGPQHF
TGTGCCAGCAGCATAACCCCGGCCGGGCCCCAGCATTTT
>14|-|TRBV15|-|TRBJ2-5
CATSREHGVGTQYF
TGTGCCACCAGCAGAGAACACGGTGTGGGGACCCAGTACTTC
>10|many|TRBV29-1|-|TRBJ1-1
CSGMNTEAFF
TGCAGCGGTATGAACACTGAAGCTTTCTTT
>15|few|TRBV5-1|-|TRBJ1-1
CASSLGGGVVTEAFF
TGCGCCAGCAGCTTGGGGGGTGGAGTGGTCACTGAAGCTTTCTTT
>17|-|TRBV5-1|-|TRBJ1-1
CASSFLAQTSMNTEAFF
TGCGCCAGCAGCTTCCTCGCGCAGACTTCAATGAACACTGAAGCTTTCTTT
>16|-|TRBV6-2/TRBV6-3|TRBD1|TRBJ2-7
CASSYSGTGKRNEQYF
TGTGCCAGCAGTTACTCTGGGACAGGGAAAAGGAACGAGCAGTACTTC
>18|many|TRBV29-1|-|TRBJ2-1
CSVEDPRQSPSSYNEQFF
TGCAGCGTTGAAGATCCCCGACAGTCCCCTAGCTCCTACAATGAGCAGTTCTTC
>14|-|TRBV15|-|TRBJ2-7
CAISRGVQSYEQYF
TGTGCCATCAGCAGAGGTGTACAGTCCTACGAGCAGTACTTC
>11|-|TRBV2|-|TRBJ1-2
CASSAWRGYTF
TGTGCCAGCAGTGCCTGGCGAGGCTACACCTTC
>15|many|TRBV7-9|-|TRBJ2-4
CASSPSGLAKNIQYF
TGTGCCAGCAGCCCCTCGGGTCTAGCCAAAAACATTCAGTACTTC
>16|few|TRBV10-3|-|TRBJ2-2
CASSERSAGRTGELFF
TGTGCCAGCAGTGAAAGGTCGGCGGGGCGGACCGGGGAGCTGTTTTTT
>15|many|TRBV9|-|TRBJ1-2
CASSVVGAGDYGYTF
TGTGCCAGCAGCGTAGTCGGGGCCGGTGACTATGGCTACACCTTC
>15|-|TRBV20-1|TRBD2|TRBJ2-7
CSARVPNGGTYEQYF
TGCAGTGCTAGAGTGCCTAACGGGGGGACCTACGAGCAGTACTTC